The present TCR beta chain was sequenced within a study of T cells after posttransplantation cyclophosphamide. Study findings and constraints: Blood and skin or GI T cell repertoires showed limited TRB overlap.

Sequenced by immunoSEQ multiplex PCR; TCRdb stores in-frame clones only, minus some. The table shows fewer than 8,500 clones, with 70% to 85% occurring only once. Of note for this clone: Its antigen is still unknown.

Between the trimmed V and J ends, which lost 0 bases and 2 bases, there was a span of 15 bases. The length of the CDR3 is 17 residues. Germline CDR1 is MGHRA and CDR2 is YSYEKL. Busulfan-fludarabine conditioning, marrow transplant, and cyclophosphamide on days +3 and +4 were administered. The starting material was CD8+ T cells sorted from PBMCs, obtained approximately 190 weeks after allogeneic stem cell transplant with posttransplant cyclophosphamide. The receptor's source is a female patient aged 50 to 60 who received an allogeneic stem cell transplant from a related donor, was CMV-positive, and had no GVHD. Some T cells may trace back to the graft donor. The V call is TRBV4-1, the J call TRBJ2-3; D is unresolved. Written as DNA, the CDR3 is TGCGCCAGCAGCCAAGACGCGCTAGGCAATCCCACAGATACGCAGTATTTT. Protein sequence: CASSQDALGNPTDTQYF.